Listed below are T cell receptor beta chains from one sample, sequenced in a study of OX40 agonist ivuxolimab in advanced cancers. Libraries were prepared by immunoSEQ multiplex PCR; TCRdb keeps only in-frame clonotypes and omits some of them. The table includes roughly 50,000 clones, approximately 90% detected once. The sequencing here drew on CD4+ or CD8+ T cells sorted from blood, taken in a trial of the OX40 agonist ivuxolimab. All receptors derive from an adult with an advanced solid tumor such as melanoma, head and neck, liver or kidney cancer. Each CDR3 is given with its conserved first and last residue. Each record gives: J gene, D gene, CDR3 length, clone size, V gene, CDR3 protein, CDR3 DNA. A D gene is named only where the DNA matches it firmly. Size is stated for part of the rows, as once, few or many counts, or as a class when the clone is expanded.

TRBJ2-7,TRBD1,16,once,TRBV11-3,CASSLGRDSGTYEQYF,TGTGCCAGCAGCTTAGGCCGGGACAGCGGAACCTACGAGCAGTACTTC
TRBJ2-3,NA,16,NA,TRBV4-1,CASSQDNVAWTDTQYF,TGCGCCAGCAGCCAAGATAACGTAGCGTGGACAGATACGCAGTATTTT
TRBJ2-5,NA,14,NA,TRBV5-1,CASSPQGPQETQYF,TGCGCCAGCAGCCCGCAGGGGCCCCAAGAGACCCAGTACTTC
TRBJ1-3,NA,16,NA,TRBV4-1,CASSQDRRRFGNTIYF,TGCGCCAGCAGCCAAGATAGACGAAGATTTGGAAACACCATATATTTT
TRBJ2-5,NA,13,NA,TRBV10-1,CASSVRGGETQYF,TGCGCCAGCAGTGTACGGGGTGGGGAGACCCAGTACTTC
TRBJ2-3,TRBD2,13,once,TRBV29-1,CSGAGGRGDTQYF,TGCAGCGGAGCGGGGGGGCGAGGAGATACGCAGTATTTT
TRBJ1-5,NA,12,NA,TRBV6-6,CASSWVMTPQHF,TGTGCCAGCAGTTGGGTGATGACTCCCCAGCATTTT
TRBJ2-3,TRBD2,15,NA,TRBV30,CAWSKPPPRGVTQYF,TGTGCCTGGAGTAAGCCACCCCCCCGGGGGGTTACGCAGTATTTT
TRBJ1-1,NA,13,NA,TRBV28,CASSLQGGNEAFF,TGTGCCAGCAGTCTCCAGGGAGGTAATGAAGCTTTCTTT
TRBJ2-7,NA,17,once,TRBV27,CASSPSRWSTITYEQYF,TGTGCCAGCAGTCCTTCACGATGGAGTACAATAACCTACGAGCAGTACTTC
TRBJ2-3,TRBD2,16,NA,TRBV5-1,CASSLGTSGSTDTQYF,TGCGCCAGCAGCTTGGGGACTAGCGGGAGCACAGATACGCAGTATTTT
TRBJ1-2,NA,16,NA,TRBV7-2,CASSFTPTSANYGYTF,TGTGCCAGCAGCTTCACGCCAACGTCAGCTAACTATGGCTACACCTTC
TRBJ2-7,TRBD1,15,NA,TRBV28,CASSSGQGFSYEQYF,TGTGCCAGCAGTTCCGGACAGGGTTTCTCCTACGAGCAGTACTTC
TRBJ1-4,NA,13,NA,TRBV7-9,CASSLGYNEKLFF,TGTGCCAGCAGCTTGGGGTATAATGAAAAACTGTTTTTT
TRBJ2-1,NA,16,NA,TRBV5-4,CASSLDGGTKSNEQFF,TGTGCCAGCAGCTTGGATGGCGGGACGAAGAGCAATGAGCAGTTCTTC
TRBJ1-2,NA,13,NA,TRBV19,CASSGKANYGYTF,TGTGCCAGTAGTGGGAAGGCGAATTATGGCTACACCTTC
TRBJ1-1,TRBD1,16,few,TRBV19,CASTLRQGKGNTEAFF,TGTGCCAGTACCCTCCGACAGGGTAAGGGGAACACTGAAGCTTTCTTT
TRBJ1-1,NA,18,NA,TRBV7-9,CASSLIREIWGENTEAFF,TGTGCCAGCAGCTTAATTAGGGAGATTTGGGGGGAGAACACTGAAGCTTTCTTT
TRBJ2-7,NA,16,few,TRBV7-9,CASSDVGWEGADEQYF,TGTGCCAGCAGCGACGTCGGGTGGGAGGGGGCCGACGAGCAGTACTTC
TRBJ2-1,TRBD1,16,NA,TRBV28,CASSHRGQGSYNEQFF,TGTGCCAGCAGCCACCGGGGACAGGGAAGCTACAATGAGCAGTTCTTC
TRBJ1-5,TRBD1,15,NA,TRBV7-2,CASSLGQGRRQPQHF,TGTGCCAGCAGCTTAGGACAGGGAAGGCGTCAGCCCCAGCATTTT
TRBJ2-2,TRBD1,17,NA,TRBV7-2,CASSSYVGQTNTGELFF,TGTGCCAGCAGCTCCTATGTGGGACAGACGAACACCGGGGAGCTGTTTTTT
TRBJ1-1,TRBD1,13,NA,TRBV6-6,CASRTTGVTEAFF,TGTGCCAGCAGAACGACAGGGGTCACTGAAGCTTTCTTT
TRBJ2-5,NA,15,NA,TRBV5-1,CASSLLGNREETQYF,TGCGCCAGCAGCTTGTTGGGAAACAGGGAAGAGACCCAGTACTTC
TRBJ2-7,TRBD1,13,NA,TRBV4-1,CASSLRQGYEQYF,TGCGCCAGCAGCCTAAGACAGGGCTACGAGCAGTACTTC
TRBJ2-7,TRBD2,15,NA,TRBV2,CASFPRLAGPYEQYF,TGTGCCAGTTTCCCCCGGCTAGCGGGACCCTACGAGCAGTACTTC
TRBJ2-2,NA,18,NA,TRBV6-1,CASSEQIIGGMNTGELFF,TGTGCCAGCAGTGAACAAATTATAGGAGGGATGAACACCGGGGAGCTGTTTTTT
TRBJ2-2,NA,13,NA,TRBV4-1,CASRKGVTGELFF,TGCGCCAGCAGGAAAGGGGTCACCGGGGAGCTGTTTTTT
TRBJ1-1,TRBD1,14,NA,TRBV29-1,CSVATGAENFGAFF,TGCAGCGTGGCCACAGGGGCAGAAAATTTCGGAGCTTTCTTT
TRBJ2-1,TRBD1,15,NA,TRBV11-3,CASSFGQGLYNEQFF,TGTGCCAGCAGCTTTGGACAGGGGCTCTACAATGAGCAGTTCTTC
TRBJ2-3,TRBD1,17,NA,TRBV5-1,CASSSFAGTGVTDTQYF,TGCGCCAGCAGCTCGTTCGCCGGGACAGGGGTAACAGATACGCAGTATTTT
TRBJ1-2,NA,15,NA,TRBV5-1,CASSLALTRDYGYTF,TGCGCCAGCAGCTTGGCTCTCACTAGAGACTATGGCTACACCTTC
TRBJ2-2,TRBD2,15,NA,TRBV11-3,CASSFGGVDTGELFF,TGTGCCAGCAGCTTCGGGGGGGTCGACACCGGGGAGCTGTTTTTT
TRBJ2-3,NA,14,NA,TRBV27,CASRLLTGADTQYF,TGTGCCAGCAGACTTTTAACGGGGGCAGATACGCAGTATTTT
TRBJ1-6,NA,16,NA,TRBV6-1,CASSEFGRQANSPLHF,TGTGCCAGCAGTGAATTTGGACGGCAAGCGAATTCACCCCTCCACTTT
TRBJ2-3,TRBD2,15,NA,TRBV6-5,CASTFSGTSTDTQYF,TGTGCCAGCACTTTTAGCGGGACTAGCACAGATACGCAGTATTTT
TRBJ1-3,NA,16,NA,TRBV28,CASSSPGSYSGNTIYF,TGTGCCAGCAGTTCCCCGGGTTCCTACTCTGGAAACACCATATATTTT
TRBJ2-1,TRBD2,16,NA,TRBV6-6,CASSPPGLAGRNEQFF,TGTGCCAGCAGCCCCCCCGGACTAGCGGGGAGGAATGAGCAGTTCTTC
TRBJ1-4,NA,14,NA,TRBV6-1,CASRRAGDNEKLFF,TGTGCCAGCAGACGGGCAGGGGATAATGAAAAACTGTTTTTT
TRBJ2-6,TRBD1,16,NA,TRBV2,CASSPGQGFGANVLTF,TGTGCCAGCAGCCCCGGACAGGGGTTCGGGGCCAACGTCCTGACTTTC
TRBJ2-3,TRBD1,15,NA,TRBV4-1,CASSQGDRDTDTQYF,TGCGCCAGCAGCCAAGGGGACAGGGACACAGATACGCAGTATTTT
TRBJ2-7,NA,13,NA,TRBV11-2,CASSFTGEDEQYF,TGTGCCAGCAGCTTTACAGGGGAGGACGAGCAGTACTTC
TRBJ2-3,NA,13,NA,TRBV13,CASSLPGESPQYF,TGTGCCAGCAGCTTACCCGGGGAGTCCCCGCAGTATTTT
TRBJ2-7,NA,12,NA,TRBV29-1,CSVGRRVDEQYF,TGCAGCGTTGGACGGCGGGTCGACGAGCAGTACTTC
TRBJ1-3,TRBD1,12,NA,TRBV6-1,CATRDSGNTIYF,TGTGCCACCAGGGACAGCGGAAACACCATATATTTT
TRBJ1-6,NA,13,NA,TRBV19,CASSDGGGLPLHF,TGTGCCAGTAGTGACGGAGGGGGACTACCCCTCCACTTT
TRBJ1-5,NA,13,NA,TRBV6-1,CASSTQEGQPQHF,TGTGCCAGCTCGACACAAGAGGGTCAGCCCCAGCATTTT